This T cell receptor (beta chain) comes out of a study of blood T cell repertoires in COVID-19. Sequencing was performed with immunoSEQ multiplex PCR; in TCRdb, only in-frame clones are kept and a portion is missing. Here the sample spans tens of thousands of clones, 60% to 80% being singletons. Germline V gives CDR1 SGHDT, CDR2 YYEEEE. CDR3 length: 14 amino acids. Trimming shortened V by 1 base and J by 7 bases, and 11 bases separated the two germline ends. Sequencing input: peripheral blood. The TCR originated in a woman aged 55-69 years with acute or convalescent COVID-19. The chain combines TRBV5-6 with TRBJ1-4; possibly TRBD1 for D (6 bases). CDR3 amino acids: CASSLRGNGEKLFF. The CDR3 DNA reads as TGTGCCAGCAGCTTGAGGGGGAATGGTGAAAAACTGTTTTTT. The entire variable domain, with the rest obtained from reference TRBV5-6 and TRBJ1-4, is as follows: DAGVTQSPTHLIKTRGQQVTLRCSPKSGHDTVSWYQQALGQGPQFIFQYYEEEERQRGNFPDRFSGHQFPNYSSELNVNALLLGDSALYLCASSLRGNGEKLFFGSGTQLSVL.